The 19 T cell receptor beta chains presented below share a single source sample, sequenced in a study of T cells in localized non-small cell lung cancer. The protocol was immunoSEQ multiplex PCR, while the TCRdb copy is restricted to in-frame clones and leaves out a portion. The sample shows approximately 41,000 clones, 88% of them seen only once. This sample comprised peripheral blood, obtained before any cancer treatment. Every receptor here comes from a female donor older than 55 with stage I squamous cell lung carcinoma.

The J gene is TRBJ2-7, the V gene TRBV5-4; D unclear. There are 14 residues in the CDR3. V lost 4 bases to trimming and J lost 5 bases, with 16 bases between them. The V gene's germline CDR1 is SGHNT and CDR2 YYREEE (reference sequence). The CDR3 protein is CASSPQTASHEQYF. In DNA form, the CDR3 reads TGTGCCAGCAGCCCTCAGACGGCTTCCCACGAGCAGTACTTC.

The rearrangement links TRBV7-6 to TRBJ2-1; 9 bases match TRBD2. Trimming took 1 base from V and 5 from J; bases not matched to a gene: 3. This CDR3 comprises 15 residues. Germline CDR1 and CDR2: SGHVS and FNYEAQ. The CDR3 DNA is TGTGCCAGCAGCTTAGGGACTAGCGCCAACAATGAGCAGTTCTTC. Translating gives CASSLGTSANNEQFF. Filled out from reference TRBV7-6 and TRBJ2-1, the complete variable domain reads GAGVSQSPRYKVTKRGQDVALRCDPISGHVSLYWYRQALGQGPEFLTYFNYEAQQDKSGLPNDRFSAERPEGSISTLTIQRTEQRDSAMYRCASSLGTSANNEQFFGPGTRLTVL.

Turning to this clone: At one of its ends the junction is not consistent with the germline gene, which may arise from a read error. This sequence joins TRBV5-5 and TRBJ1-5; D gene uncertain. The CDR3 covers 15 residues. Germline CDR1 SGHKS, CDR2 YYEKEE (reference sequence). CDR3 in DNA: TGTGCCAGCAGTTTCTTATGGGGTAGCGATCAGCCCCAGCATTTT. Encoded protein: CASSFLWGSDQPQHF.

Comment on this clone: The same CDR3 is also encoded by other DNA sequences in this sample. The J gene is TRBJ1-2, the V gene TRBV7-3; TRBD1 matches at 9 bases. Germline loops: CDR1 SGHTA, CDR2 FQGTGA. This CDR3 has 14 amino acids. The trim removed 4 bases at V and 5 bases at J, leaving 5 bases unmatched. The CDR3 nucleotides read TGTGCCAGCAGCTCCACAGGGGGCCGGTATGGCTACACCTTC. This translates into CASSSTGGRYGYTF.

This clone is medium-sized. The rearrangement links TRBV19 to TRBJ1-4; D is perhaps TRBD1 (5 bases). This CDR3 spans 18 amino acids. Germline values: CDR1 LNHDA, CDR2 SQIVND (reference sequence). V was trimmed by 6 bases and J by 0 bases, leaving 20 bases between them. CDR3 protein: CASRITGTYTSTNEKLFF. In DNA form, the CDR3 reads TGTGCCAGTAGAATTACCGGGACCTACACTTCAACTAATGAAAAACTGTTTTTT.

This chain links TRBV7-2 with TRBJ1-2; D is uncertain. CDR1 and CDR2 (germline): SGHTA, FQGNSA. Deletions cut 3 bases from V and 4 bases from J, with 12 bases between. The length of the CDR3 is 14 residues. The CDR3 loop reads CASSLDKARYGYTF. Written as DNA, the CDR3 is TGTGCCAGCAGCTTGGATAAGGCCCGCTATGGCTACACCTTC.

V is TRBV2 and J is TRBJ2-5, with D possibly being TRBD1 (5 bases). There are 11 residues in the CDR3. V was clipped by 7 bases and J by 7 bases, with 10 bases between them. Per germline, CDR1 SNHLY and CDR2 FYNNEI. The CDR3, as DNA: TGTGCCAGCAAGGTGCAGGGGACCCAGTACTTC. This codes for CASKVQGTQYF.

V is TRBV19 and J is TRBJ2-2, with D possibly TRBD1 on 6 matching bases. Trimming stripped 7 bases from V and 6 bases from J, with 18 bases between. CDR1 and CDR2 from the germline V gene are LNHDA and SQIVND (reference sequence). The CDR3 has 15 residues. CDR3 in DNA: TGTGCCAGTAAAGGTGCCAGGGGTGTACCCGGGGAGCTGTTTTTT. It encodes CASKGARGVPGELFF.

This rearrangement joins TRBV7-8 to TRBJ2-7; 12 nucleotides align to TRBD2. Germline values: CDR1 SGHVS, CDR2 FQNEAQ. This CDR3 comprises 16 residues. V lost 1 base, J lost 5 bases, and 6 bases stayed unmatched. CDR3 sequence (DNA): TGTGCCAGCAGCTTAGGACGGACTAGCGGGAACCACGAGCAGTACTTC. It translates to CASSLGRTSGNHEQYF.

The chain has TRBV27 and TRBJ1-2; no definite D call. Trimming took 3 bases from V and 7 from J, leaving 12 bases between them. This CDR3 contains 13 residues. CDR1 and CDR2 from the germline V gene are MNHEY and SMNVEV (reference sequence). CDR3 loop: CASSFSFYIGYTF. CDR3 sequence (DNA): TGTGCCAGCAGTTTTTCATTTTATATTGGCTACACCTTC.

This clone was counted only a few times. This chain connects TRBV18 to TRBJ2-1, with a possible D match to TRBD2 (5 bases). The CDR3 contains 16 residues. Germline assignment: CDR1 KGHSH and CDR2 LQKENI. Trimming left V 0 bases short and J 6 bases short, with 15 bases between. In nucleotides, the CDR3 is TGTGCCAGCTCACCACCCGAAGCGGCGCCGGCCAATGAGCAGTTCTTC. As protein: CASSPPEAAPANEQFF.

The chain combines TRBV2 with TRBJ2-4, with D tentatively TRBD1 or TRBD2 (5 bases each). CDR1 is SNHLY and CDR2 is FYNNEI in the germline V gene. The CDR3 loop spans 14 amino acids. V lost 6 bases to trimming and J lost 5 bases, with 14 bases between them. In DNA form, the CDR3 reads TGTGCCAGCAGAGCGGCAGGGCCACAAAACATTCAGTACTTC. Translating it yields CASRAAGPQNIQYF.

The J gene is TRBJ2-1, the V gene TRBV6-1; D remains ambiguous. The CDR3 has 12 amino acids. Germline loops: CDR1 MNHNS, CDR2 SASEGT. V was trimmed by 2 bases and J by 15 bases, leaving 14 bases between them. The CDR3 DNA reads as TGTGCCAGCAGTGAATACCCCACCCTCGGGTTCTTC. This sequence encodes CASSEYPTLGFF.

The chain couples TRBV4-3 to TRBJ2-1; D unresolved. Germline values: CDR1 LGHNA, CDR2 YSLEER. The CDR3 extends over 14 amino acids. Trimming cost V 1 base and J 8 bases, with 12 bases left between them. CDR3 DNA: TGCGCCAGCAGCCAAGGCTCTAATCCCCATGAGCAGTTCTTC. This codes for CASSQGSNPHEQFF.

The rearrangement joins TRBV2 to TRBJ1-5; D unclear. This CDR3 has 14 amino acids. Germline lookup yields CDR1 SNHLY and CDR2 FYNNEI. The V end lost 5 bases, the J end lost 1 base, and 9 bases lay between the germline ends. The CDR3 bases are TGTGCCAGCAGTAGGGCTGCAAGCAATCAGCCCCAGCATTTT. Residues: CASSRAASNQPQHF.

The chain recombines TRBV7-3 with TRBJ2-3, with 7 bases that match TRBD1. Trimming cost V 5 bases and J 1 base; bases outside gene matches: 9. The CDR3 extends over 16 amino acids. Germline CDR1 reads SGHTA; CDR2 reads FQGTGA. CDR3: CASSLGGLAGTDTQYF. CDR3 bases: TGTGCCAGCAGCCTAGGGGGCCTCGCGGGCACAGATACGCAGTATTTT.

The chain combines TRBV6-6 with TRBJ2-3; TRBD2 agrees at 7 bases. The trim removed 6 bases at V and 4 bases at J, leaving 10 bases unmatched. In germline, CDR1 is MNHNY, CDR2 SVGAGI (reference sequence). The CDR3 covers 15 residues. The CDR3 reads CASSPAGVGSDTQYF. CDR3 bases: TGTGCCAGCAGCCCCGCGGGAGTCGGCTCAGATACGCAGTATTTT.

The chain couples TRBV30 to TRBJ1-1, with D perhaps matching TRBD1 (6 bases). The CDR3 length is 14 residues. Germline CDR1 and CDR2: GTSNPN and SVGIG (reference sequence). The V and J ends lost 4 bases and 4 bases respectively, with 16 bases between them. The CDR3 DNA reads as TGTGCCTGGATGGTCCTAGGGGGTAGCACTGAAGCTTTCTTT. Translation gives CAWMVLGGSTEAFF.

The chain employs TRBV2 and TRBJ2-5; the match to TRBD2 covers 10 bases. The CDR3 contains 14 residues. Germline V gene data show CDR1 as SNHLY and CDR2 as FYNNEI. The V gene end was trimmed by 4 bases and the J gene end by 7 bases; junction bases not matched to a gene: 6. The CDR3 loop reads CASSVGLAVGTQYF. The CDR3 nucleotides are TGTGCCAGCAGTGTAGGACTAGCGGTTGGGACCCAGTACTTC.